The rows below give T cell receptor beta chains drawn from one sample of a study of T-cell reconstitution after alpha-beta-depleted transplantation in children. TCRdb re-analysed the PCR reads in MiXCR, keeping a single row per CDR3 protein. The sample carries hundreds of thousands of distinct CDR3 sequences, about 7.3% recorded once. Specimen: peripheral blood, collected 360 days after TCRalphabeta/CD19-depleted stem cell transplant. The receptors come from a female patient younger than 10 who had a stem cell transplant for Fanconi anemia, so the T cells may come from the graft donor. CDR3s include the opening cysteine and the closing phenylalanine or tryptophan. The order of the fields is D gene, clone size, V gene, J gene, CDR3 protein, CDR3 DNA. D genes are given only for firm matches. A row's size may be missing; if present it is once, few, many or a size class.

D gene: TRBD2
clone size: many
V gene: TRBV9
J gene: TRBJ2-1
CDR3 protein: CASSVGTSGRKMNEQFF
CDR3 DNA: TGTGCCAGCAGCGTAGGGACTAGCGGGAGAAAGATGAATGAGCAGTTCTTC

D gene: .
clone size: .
V gene: TRBV25-1
J gene: TRBJ2-4
CDR3 protein: CASSESGLQNIQYF
CDR3 DNA: TGTGCCAGCAGTGAATCGGGACTCCAAAACATTCAGTACTTC

D gene: .
clone size: many
V gene: TRBV27
J gene: TRBJ2-7
CDR3 protein: CASSSQGMGTYEQYF
CDR3 DNA: TGTGCCAGCAGCTCACAGGGAATGGGGACCTACGAGCAGTACTTC

D gene: .
clone size: many
V gene: TRBV6-2/TRBV6-3
J gene: TRBJ2-1
CDR3 protein: CATNRGALVNEQFF
CDR3 DNA: TGTGCCACTAACCGAGGGGCCCTGGTCAATGAGCAGTTCTTC

D gene: TRBD1
clone size: many
V gene: TRBV20-1
J gene: TRBJ2-7
CDR3 protein: CSAYRGYEQYF
CDR3 DNA: TGCAGTGCTTACAGGGGCTACGAGCAGTACTTC

D gene: TRBD2
clone size: many
V gene: TRBV2
J gene: TRBJ2-7
CDR3 protein: CASSEVGAGAGEQYF
CDR3 DNA: TGTGCCAGCAGTGAAGTAGGTGCGGGAGCCGGCGAGCAGTACTTC

D gene: TRBD2
clone size: many
V gene: TRBV7-6
J gene: TRBJ2-3
CDR3 protein: CASSPGLAGGLTDTQYF
CDR3 DNA: TGTGCCAGCAGTCCAGGACTAGCGGGGGGGCTCACAGATACGCAGTATTTT

D gene: TRBD1
clone size: few
V gene: TRBV25-1
J gene: TRBJ1-6
CDR3 protein: CASSELQTGYNSPLHF
CDR3 DNA: TGTGCCAGCAGTGAATTACAGACAGGGTATAATTCACCCCTCCACTTT

D gene: .
clone size: .
V gene: TRBV4-2
J gene: TRBJ1-1
CDR3 protein: CAISLGLLSWNTEAFF
CDR3 DNA: TGTGCCATCAGCCTGGGGCTGCTCAGCTGGAACACTGAAGCTTTCTTT

D gene: .
clone size: few
V gene: TRBV10-3
J gene: TRBJ1-2
CDR3 protein: CAISETNRQGRRYYGYTF
CDR3 DNA: TGTGCCATCAGTGAGACGAACCGTCAGGGTAGGAGGTACTATGGCTACACCTTC

D gene: .
clone size: many
V gene: TRBV7-2
J gene: TRBJ2-1
CDR3 protein: CASSLGWPNNEQFF
CDR3 DNA: TGTGCCAGCAGCTTGGGGTGGCCCAACAATGAGCAGTTCTTC

D gene: .
clone size: many
V gene: TRBV2
J gene: TRBJ2-3
CDR3 protein: CAINGQVGLTDTQYF
CDR3 DNA: TGTGCCATCAATGGGCAGGTTGGACTCACAGATACGCAGTATTTT

D gene: .
clone size: .
V gene: TRBV2
J gene: TRBJ1-1
CDR3 protein: CASRSTGSRTEAFF
CDR3 DNA: TGTGCCAGCAGGTCTACAGGGTCAAGGACTGAAGCTTTCTTT

D gene: TRBD2
clone size: many
V gene: TRBV29-1
J gene: TRBJ2-5
CDR3 protein: CSVEGGTHPRAQETQYF
CDR3 DNA: TGCAGCGTTGAGGGAGGGACTCATCCGCGCGCCCAAGAGACCCAGTACTTC

D gene: .
clone size: few
V gene: TRBV2
J gene: TRBJ2-5
CDR3 protein: CASSTAPNTGYNGETQYF
CDR3 DNA: TGTGCCAGCAGCACGGCCCCTAATACAGGGTATAATGGAGAGACCCAGTACTTC

D gene: TRBD1
clone size: few
V gene: TRBV6-1
J gene: TRBJ1-5
CDR3 protein: CASSNGEGAVDQPQHF
CDR3 DNA: TGTGCCAGCAGTAATGGGGAGGGGGCCGTGGATCAGCCCCAGCATTTT

D gene: .
clone size: once
V gene: TRBV18
J gene: TRBJ2-3
CDR3 protein: CASSELGNTQYF
CDR3 DNA: TGTGCCAGCTCAGAATTGGGTAATACGCAGTATTTT

D gene: TRBD2
clone size: few
V gene: TRBV6-2/TRBV6-3
J gene: TRBJ2-7
CDR3 protein: CASSYASGTSAHYEQYF
CDR3 DNA: TGTGCCAGCAGTTATGCCTCCGGGACTAGCGCTCACTACGAGCAGTACTTC

D gene: .
clone size: .
V gene: TRBV10-2
J gene: TRBJ2-4
CDR3 protein: CASKEGTKNIQYF
CDR3 DNA: TGCGCCAGCAAGGAGGGGACCAAAAACATTCAGTACTTC

D gene: .
clone size: many
V gene: TRBV12-3/TRBV12-4
J gene: TRBJ2-5
CDR3 protein: CASSWNSPEETQYF
CDR3 DNA: TGTGCCAGCAGTTGGAACTCACCGGAGGAGACCCAGTACTTC

D gene: TRBD2
clone size: many
V gene: TRBV20-1
J gene: TRBJ2-3
CDR3 protein: CSGGASDTQYF
CDR3 DNA: TGCAGCGGGGGGGCCTCAGATACGCAGTATTTT

D gene: .
clone size: many
V gene: TRBV20-1
J gene: TRBJ2-7
CDR3 protein: CSAREERRRRYEQYF
CDR3 DNA: TGCAGTGCTAGAGAGGAGAGGCGGAGACGCTACGAGCAGTACTTC

D gene: .
clone size: many
V gene: TRBV2
J gene: TRBJ2-7
CDR3 protein: CASSAGTQRYEQYF
CDR3 DNA: TGTGCCAGCAGTGCTGGGACCCAGCGCTACGAGCAGTACTTC

D gene: .
clone size: .
V gene: TRBV11-2
J gene: TRBJ2-3
CDR3 protein: CASSLVGRTQYF
CDR3 DNA: TGTGCCAGCAGCTTAGTTGGGCGGACGCAGTATTTT

D gene: .
clone size: many
V gene: TRBV5-6
J gene: TRBJ2-5
CDR3 protein: CASSSSPRETQYF
CDR3 DNA: TGTGCCAGCAGCTCGTCCCCTCGGGAGACCCAGTACTTC

D gene: .
clone size: .
V gene: TRBV20-1
J gene: TRBJ1-1
CDR3 protein: CSAGKTTVGDTEAFF
CDR3 DNA: TGCAGTGCTGGAAAAACGACAGTAGGCGACACTGAAGCTTTCTTT

D gene: TRBD1
clone size: few
V gene: TRBV27
J gene: TRBJ2-4
CDR3 protein: CASSAYPGQGRYIQYF
CDR3 DNA: TGTGCCAGCAGTGCTTATCCGGGACAGGGTCGGTACATTCAGTACTTC

D gene: .
clone size: few
V gene: TRBV20-1
J gene: TRBJ2-3
CDR3 protein: CSVTDTQYF
CDR3 DNA: TGCAGTGTCACAGATACGCAGTATTTT

D gene: TRBD2
clone size: many
V gene: TRBV18
J gene: TRBJ2-3
CDR3 protein: CASSRKAGPYTDTQYF
CDR3 DNA: TGTGCCAGCTCACGTAAAGCGGGGCCCTACACAGATACGCAGTATTTT

D gene: TRBD2
clone size: many
V gene: TRBV20-1
J gene: TRBJ2-1
CDR3 protein: CSARDLREGLLYEQFF
CDR3 DNA: TGCAGTGCTAGAGATTTGAGGGAGGGCCTTCTTTATGAGCAGTTCTTC

D gene: .
clone size: many
V gene: TRBV29-1
J gene: TRBJ2-7
CDR3 protein: CSVTRRGYEQYF
CDR3 DNA: TGCAGCGTTACTCGGAGGGGGTACGAGCAGTACTTC

D gene: .
clone size: many
V gene: TRBV7-9
J gene: TRBJ1-1
CDR3 protein: CASSLNLGGEAFF
CDR3 DNA: TGTGCCAGCAGCCTAAACCTTGGAGGTGAAGCTTTCTTT

D gene: TRBD2
clone size: .
V gene: TRBV4-1
J gene: TRBJ2-3
CDR3 protein: CASSQGGGLTDTQYF
CDR3 DNA: TGCGCCAGCAGCCAAGGCGGGGGGCTCACAGATACGCAGTATTTT

D gene: TRBD2
clone size: few
V gene: TRBV20-1
J gene: TRBJ2-1
CDR3 protein: CSARDTRAGLLDEQFF
CDR3 DNA: TGCAGTGCTAGAGATACTAGAGCGGGGCTTCTTGATGAGCAGTTCTTC

D gene: TRBD1
clone size: .
V gene: TRBV20-1
J gene: TRBJ1-6
CDR3 protein: CSAQPGQGDSPLHF
CDR3 DNA: TGCAGTGCTCAGCCAGGACAGGGGGATTCACCCCTCCACTTT

D gene: TRBD2
clone size: many
V gene: TRBV4-2
J gene: TRBJ2-3
CDR3 protein: CASSQGGLAGVKWYF
CDR3 DNA: TGTGCCAGCAGCCAAGGTGGGCTAGCGGGGGTGAAATGGTATTTT

D gene: .
clone size: few
V gene: TRBV7-7
J gene: TRBJ2-1
CDR3 protein: CASSLKRGSNEQFF
CDR3 DNA: TGTGCCAGCAGCCTTAAACGGGGGAGCAATGAGCAGTTCTTC

D gene: .
clone size: few
V gene: TRBV7-2
J gene: TRBJ2-7
CDR3 protein: CASSLSGAVTYEQYF
CDR3 DNA: TGTGCCAGCAGCTTAAGTGGGGCCGTGACCTACGAGCAGTACTTC

D gene: TRBD1
clone size: many
V gene: TRBV12-3/TRBV12-4
J gene: TRBJ1-2
CDR3 protein: CASSPGQGDGYTF
CDR3 DNA: TGTGCCAGCAGCCCGGGACAGGGCGATGGCTACACCTTC

D gene: .
clone size: many
V gene: TRBV18
J gene: TRBJ1-3
CDR3 protein: CASSSSGTDGNTIYF
CDR3 DNA: TGTGCCAGCTCATCGTCCGGGACTGATGGAAACACCATATATTTT

D gene: .
clone size: few
V gene: TRBV6-1
J gene: TRBJ1-5
CDR3 protein: CASSEAREGEYSNQPQHF
CDR3 DNA: TGTGCCAGCAGTGAAGCACGAGAGGGCGAGTATAGCAATCAGCCCCAGCATTTT

D gene: TRBD1
clone size: many
V gene: TRBV12-3/TRBV12-4
J gene: TRBJ1-2
CDR3 protein: CASRQGAYGYTF
CDR3 DNA: TGTGCCAGTCGACAGGGGGCCTATGGCTACACCTTC

D gene: TRBD1
clone size: few
V gene: TRBV30
J gene: TRBJ1-1
CDR3 protein: CAGSQGQMNTEAFF
CDR3 DNA: TGTGCCGGAAGCCAGGGACAGATGAACACTGAAGCTTTCTTT

D gene: .
clone size: many
V gene: TRBV5-1
J gene: TRBJ2-7
CDR3 protein: CASSSTTSSYEQYF
CDR3 DNA: TGCGCCAGCAGCTCGACTACCTCCTCCTACGAGCAGTACTTC

D gene: TRBD2
clone size: many
V gene: TRBV29-1
J gene: TRBJ2-1
CDR3 protein: CSVEGLAEGVYNEQFF
CDR3 DNA: TGCAGCGTTGAAGGACTAGCGGAGGGGGTGTACAATGAGCAGTTCTTC

D gene: TRBD1
clone size: many
V gene: TRBV5-1
J gene: TRBJ1-1
CDR3 protein: CASSAQGSDTEAFF
CDR3 DNA: TGCGCCAGCAGCGCACAGGGGAGCGACACTGAAGCTTTCTTT

D gene: .
clone size: many
V gene: TRBV24-1
J gene: TRBJ2-6
CDR3 protein: CATQNSGANVLTF
CDR3 DNA: TGTGCCACCCAGAACTCTGGGGCCAACGTCCTGACTTTC

D gene: .
clone size: few
V gene: TRBV7-9
J gene: TRBJ2-7
CDR3 protein: CASSSAPYEQYF
CDR3 DNA: TGTGCCAGCAGCTCGGCTCCCTACGAGCAGTACTTC

D gene: TRBD2
clone size: many
V gene: TRBV28
J gene: TRBJ2-7
CDR3 protein: CASSSTSGRAEQYF
CDR3 DNA: TGTGCCAGCAGTTCGACTAGCGGGAGGGCCGAGCAGTACTTC

D gene: TRBD2
clone size: many
V gene: TRBV11-1
J gene: TRBJ2-5
CDR3 protein: CASSLNWASGRPRETQYF
CDR3 DNA: TGTGCCAGCAGCTTAAACTGGGCTAGCGGGAGACCTAGAGAGACCCAGTACTTC